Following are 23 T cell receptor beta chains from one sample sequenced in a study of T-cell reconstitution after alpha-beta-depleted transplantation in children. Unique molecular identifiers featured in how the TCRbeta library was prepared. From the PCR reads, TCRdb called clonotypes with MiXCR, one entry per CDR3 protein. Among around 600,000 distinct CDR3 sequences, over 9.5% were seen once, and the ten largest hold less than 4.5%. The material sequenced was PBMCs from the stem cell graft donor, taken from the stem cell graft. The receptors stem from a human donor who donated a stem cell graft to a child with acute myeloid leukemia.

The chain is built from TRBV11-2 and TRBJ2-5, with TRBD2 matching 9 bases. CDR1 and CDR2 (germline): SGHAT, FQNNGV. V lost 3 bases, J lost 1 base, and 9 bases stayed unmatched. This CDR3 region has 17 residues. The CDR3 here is CASSFLGSSGIQETQYF. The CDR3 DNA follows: TGTGCCAGCAGCTTCTTAGGTTCTAGCGGGATCCAAGAGACCCAGTACTTC.

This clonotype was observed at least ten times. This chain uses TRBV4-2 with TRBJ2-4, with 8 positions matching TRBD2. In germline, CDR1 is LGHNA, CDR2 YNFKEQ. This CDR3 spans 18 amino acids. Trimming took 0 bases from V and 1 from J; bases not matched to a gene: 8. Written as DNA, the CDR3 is TGTGCCAGCAGCCAAGATCAAGGGTCTAGCGGGGCCAAAAACATTCAGTACTTC. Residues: CASSQDQGSSGAKNIQYF.

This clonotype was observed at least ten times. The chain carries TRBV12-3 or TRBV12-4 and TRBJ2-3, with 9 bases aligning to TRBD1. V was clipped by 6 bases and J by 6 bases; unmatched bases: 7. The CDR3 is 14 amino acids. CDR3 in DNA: TGTGCCAGCAGGGTTACAGGGGGCGGGGATACGCAGTATTTT. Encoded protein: CASRVTGGGDTQYF.

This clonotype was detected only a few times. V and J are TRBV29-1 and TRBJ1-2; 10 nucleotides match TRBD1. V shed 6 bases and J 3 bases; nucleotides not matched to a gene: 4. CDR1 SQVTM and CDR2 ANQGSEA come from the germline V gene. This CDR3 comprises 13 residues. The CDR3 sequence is CSVGTGVDYGYTF. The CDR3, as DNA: TGCAGCGTCGGGACAGGGGTAGACTATGGCTACACCTTC.

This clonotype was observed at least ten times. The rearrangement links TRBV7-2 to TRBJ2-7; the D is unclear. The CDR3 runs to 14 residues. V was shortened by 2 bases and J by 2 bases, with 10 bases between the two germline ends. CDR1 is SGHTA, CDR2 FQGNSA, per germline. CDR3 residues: CASSLYARAYEQYF. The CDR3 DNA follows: TGTGCCAGCAGCTTATACGCCAGAGCCTACGAGCAGTACTTC.

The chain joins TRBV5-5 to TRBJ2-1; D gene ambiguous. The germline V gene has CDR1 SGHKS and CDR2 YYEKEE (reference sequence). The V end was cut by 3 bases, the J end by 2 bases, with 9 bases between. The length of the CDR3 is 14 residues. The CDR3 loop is CASSSDPAYNEQFF. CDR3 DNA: TGTGCCAGCAGCTCGGACCCTGCCTACAATGAGCAGTTCTTC.

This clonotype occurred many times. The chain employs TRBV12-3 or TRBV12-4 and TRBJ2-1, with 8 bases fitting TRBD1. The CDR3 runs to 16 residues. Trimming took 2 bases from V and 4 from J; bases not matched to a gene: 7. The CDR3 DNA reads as TGTGCCAGCAGTTTAATTCAGGGGGCATCTTACAATGAGCAGTTCTTC. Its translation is CASSLIQGASYNEQFF.

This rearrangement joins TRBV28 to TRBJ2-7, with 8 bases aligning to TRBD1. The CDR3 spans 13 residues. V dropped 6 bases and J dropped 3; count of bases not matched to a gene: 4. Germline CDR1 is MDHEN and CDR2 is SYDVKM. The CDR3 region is CASRGQALYEQYF. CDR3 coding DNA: TGTGCCAGCAGGGGACAGGCCCTCTACGAGCAGTACTTC.

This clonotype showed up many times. CDR3 loop: CASSPWVTDTQYF. Here the CDR3 DNA reads TGTGCCAGCAGTCCGTGGGTCACAGATACGCAGTATTTT. The chain carries TRBV27 and TRBJ2-3; the D is unclear. The length of the CDR3 is 13 residues. Germline loops: CDR1 MNHEY, CDR2 SMNVEV (reference sequence). The V end was cut by 5 bases, the J end by 2 bases, with 8 bases between.

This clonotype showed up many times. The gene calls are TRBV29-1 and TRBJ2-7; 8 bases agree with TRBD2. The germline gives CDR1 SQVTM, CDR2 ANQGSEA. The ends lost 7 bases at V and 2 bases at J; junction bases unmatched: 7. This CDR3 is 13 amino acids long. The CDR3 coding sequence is TGCAGCGCGAAGGGACTAGGGCCCTACGAGCAGTACTTC. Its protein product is CSAKGLGPYEQYF.

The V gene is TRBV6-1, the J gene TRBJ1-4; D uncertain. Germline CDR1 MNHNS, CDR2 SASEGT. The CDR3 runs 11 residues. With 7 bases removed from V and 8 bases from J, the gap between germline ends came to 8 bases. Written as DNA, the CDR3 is TGTGCCAGCACCGCGTTGGAAAAACTGTTTTTT. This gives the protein CASTALEKLFF.

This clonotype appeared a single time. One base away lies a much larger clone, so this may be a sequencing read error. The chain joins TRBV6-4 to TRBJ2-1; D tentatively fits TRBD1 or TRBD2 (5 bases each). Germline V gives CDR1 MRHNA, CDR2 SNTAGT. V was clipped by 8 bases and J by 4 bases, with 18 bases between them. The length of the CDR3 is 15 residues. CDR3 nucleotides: TGTGCCAGCCTATATGGGACGGGCATTTACAATGAGCAGTTCTTC. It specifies CASLYGTGIYNEQFF.

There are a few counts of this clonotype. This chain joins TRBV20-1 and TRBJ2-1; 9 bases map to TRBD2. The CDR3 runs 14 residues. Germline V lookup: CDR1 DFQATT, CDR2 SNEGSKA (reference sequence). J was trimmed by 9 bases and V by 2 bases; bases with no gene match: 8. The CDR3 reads CSARLAGGFSEQFF. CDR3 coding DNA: TGCAGTGCTAGACTCGCGGGAGGGTTTAGTGAGCAGTTCTTC.

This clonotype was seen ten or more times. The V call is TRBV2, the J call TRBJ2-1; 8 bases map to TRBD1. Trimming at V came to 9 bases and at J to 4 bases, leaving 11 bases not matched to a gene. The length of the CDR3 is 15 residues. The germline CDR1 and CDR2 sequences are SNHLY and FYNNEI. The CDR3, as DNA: TGTGCCAGGGGCGGGACAGGAGCAGGGTACAATGAGCAGTTCTTC. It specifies CARGGTGAGYNEQFF. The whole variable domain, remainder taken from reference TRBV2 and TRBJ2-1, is EPEVTQTPSHQVTQMGQEVILRCVPISNHLYFYWYRQILGQKVEFLVSFYNNEISEKSEIFDDQFSVERPDGSNFTLKIRSTKLEDSAMYFCARGGTGAGYNEQFFGPGTRLTVL.

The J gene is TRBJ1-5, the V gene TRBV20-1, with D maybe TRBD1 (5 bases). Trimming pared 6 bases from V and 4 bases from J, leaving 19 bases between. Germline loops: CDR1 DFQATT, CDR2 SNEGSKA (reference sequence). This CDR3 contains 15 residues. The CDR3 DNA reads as TGCAGTGCCCCCCGCGGGCAGGGTGGGAATCAGCCCCAGCATTTT. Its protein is CSAPRGQGGNQPQHF.

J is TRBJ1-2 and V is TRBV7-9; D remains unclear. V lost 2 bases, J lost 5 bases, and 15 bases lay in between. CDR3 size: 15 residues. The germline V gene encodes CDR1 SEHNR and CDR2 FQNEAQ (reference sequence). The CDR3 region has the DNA TGTGCCAGCAGCTTAAAGGGTTTGAACGTTTATGGCTACACCTTC. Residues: CASSLKGLNVYGYTF. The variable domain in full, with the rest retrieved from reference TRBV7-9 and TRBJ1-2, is DTGVSQNPRHKITKRGQNVTFRCDPISEHNRLYWYRQTLGQGPEFLTYFQNEAQLEKSRLLSDRFSAERPKGSFSTLEIQRTEQGDSAMYLCASSLKGLNVYGYTFGSGTRLTVV.

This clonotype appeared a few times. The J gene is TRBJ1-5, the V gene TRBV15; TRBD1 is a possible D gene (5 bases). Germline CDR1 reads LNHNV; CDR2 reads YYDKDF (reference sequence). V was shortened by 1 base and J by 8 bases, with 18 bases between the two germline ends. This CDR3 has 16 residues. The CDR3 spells CATSRVWGQNGEPQHF. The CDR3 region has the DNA TGTGCCACCAGCAGAGTTTGGGGCCAGAACGGGGAGCCCCAGCATTTT. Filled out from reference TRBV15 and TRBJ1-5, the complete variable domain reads DAMVIQNPRYQVTQFGKPVTLSCSQTLNHNVMYWYQQKSSQAPKLLFHYYDKDFNNEADTPDNFQSRRPNTSFCFLDIRSPGLGDTAMYLCATSRVWGQNGEPQHFGDGTRLSIL.

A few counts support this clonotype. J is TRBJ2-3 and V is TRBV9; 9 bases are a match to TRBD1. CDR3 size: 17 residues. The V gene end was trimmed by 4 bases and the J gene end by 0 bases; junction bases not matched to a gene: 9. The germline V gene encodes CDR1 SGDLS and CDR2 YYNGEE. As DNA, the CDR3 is TGTGCCAGCAGCACCTTAGACGGGACAGGGAGCACAGATACGCAGTATTTT. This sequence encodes CASSTLDGTGSTDTQYF.

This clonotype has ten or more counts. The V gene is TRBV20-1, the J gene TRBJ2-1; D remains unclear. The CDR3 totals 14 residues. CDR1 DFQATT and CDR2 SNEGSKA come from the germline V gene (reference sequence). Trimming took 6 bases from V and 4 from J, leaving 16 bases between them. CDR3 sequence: CSAGRLNPYNEQFF. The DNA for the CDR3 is TGCAGTGCCGGCCGCTTAAACCCGTACAATGAGCAGTTCTTC.

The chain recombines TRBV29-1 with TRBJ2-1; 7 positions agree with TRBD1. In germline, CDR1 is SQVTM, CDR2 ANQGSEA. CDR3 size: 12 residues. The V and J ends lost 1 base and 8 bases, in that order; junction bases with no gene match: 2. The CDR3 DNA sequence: TGCAGCGTTGAAGTGCAGGGGGATGAGCAGTTCTTC. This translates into CSVEVQGDEQFF.

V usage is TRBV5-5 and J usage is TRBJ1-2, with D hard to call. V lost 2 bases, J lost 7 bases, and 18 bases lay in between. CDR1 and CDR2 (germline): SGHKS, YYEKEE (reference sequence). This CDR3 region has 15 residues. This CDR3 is CASSFPTRAGSGYTF. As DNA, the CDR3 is TGTGCCAGCAGCTTCCCCACCCGGGCAGGATCTGGCTACACCTTC.

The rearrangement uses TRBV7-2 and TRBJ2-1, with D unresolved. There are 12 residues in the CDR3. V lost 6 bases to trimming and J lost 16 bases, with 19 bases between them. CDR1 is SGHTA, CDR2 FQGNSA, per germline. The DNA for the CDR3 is TGTGCCAGCAGTTATCCTGAGACTCTCCTCTTCTTC. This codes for CASSYPETLLFF.

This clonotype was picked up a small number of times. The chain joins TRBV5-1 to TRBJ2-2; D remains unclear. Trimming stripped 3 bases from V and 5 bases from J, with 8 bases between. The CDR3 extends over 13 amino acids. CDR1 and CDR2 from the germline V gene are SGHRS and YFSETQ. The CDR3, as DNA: TGCGCCAGCAGCTCGGACGGAACCGGGGAGCTGTTTTTT. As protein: CASSSDGTGELFF.